Listed here are 17 T cell receptor beta chains from one sample, sequenced in a study of vaccination and CD4 T cells after COVID-19. What these receptors recognize is not known. The time point: late sampling 161 to 241 days after vaccination in a few convalescent patients. Treatment in this sample: roughly 10-day PBMC culture with coronavirus spike peptide pools or control peptides (ViraFEST assay). The Oncomine TCR Beta short-read assay was what sequenced the DNA obtained from cultured CD4+ T cells. TCRdb reprocessed the PCR reads with MiXCR, giving one entry per CDR3 protein. The data show about 25,000 distinct CDR3 sequences, with roughly 38% seen just once and about 3.7% held by the top ten. Sequenced material: CD4+ T cells from blood, cultured in vitro, taken about 7 months after SARS-CoV-2 vaccination. These TCRs come from a human donor who had recovered from COVID-19.

Written as DNA, the CDR3 is TGCAGTGCCAGGTCGGAGCCAGTCCCCGAGCAGTACTTC. This encodes CSARSEPVPEQYF. This rearrangement joins TRBV20-1 to TRBJ2-7; D is unresolved. The CDR3 extends over 13 amino acids. The germline CDR1 and CDR2 sequences are DFQATT and SNEGSKA (reference sequence). V lost 6 bases to trimming and J lost 6 bases, with 18 bases between them.

This clonotype has a handful of counts. The gene calls are TRBV20-1 and TRBJ1-1; D gene unclear. This CDR3 contains 12 residues. The germline V and J ends were trimmed by 2 bases and 1 base, with 5 bases remaining between them. CDR1 is DFQATT, CDR2 SNEGSKA, per germline (reference sequence). The CDR3: CSARRQNTEAFF. Here the CDR3 DNA reads TGCAGTGCTAGACGACAGAACACTGAAGCTTTCTTT.

V is TRBV20-1 and J is TRBJ2-1; D not certain. Germline CDR1 reads DFQATT; CDR2 reads SNEGSKA (reference sequence). V was cut by 3 bases and J by 0 bases, with 9 bases left in between. CDR3 size: 14 residues. The CDR3 protein is CSASAASSYNEQFF. In DNA form, the CDR3 reads TGCAGTGCTAGTGCGGCGAGCTCCTACAATGAGCAGTTCTTC.

This clonotype was detected only a few times. The chain couples TRBV7-9 to TRBJ2-2, with 9 bases lining up with TRBD1. Germline V CDR1 and CDR2: SEHNR, FQNEAQ (reference sequence). V gave up 5 bases and J gave up 5 bases; unmatched junction bases: 6. The CDR3 is made up of 15 amino acids. The CDR3 sequence is CASSENRGLTGELFF. The CDR3 DNA sequence: TGTGCCAGCAGCGAAAACAGGGGGCTGACCGGGGAGCTGTTTTTT.

This clonotype was recorded a few times. The chain is built from TRBV2 and TRBJ2-3, with D perhaps TRBD2 (6 bases). The V end was cut by 7 bases, the J end by 6 bases, with 14 bases between. The CDR3 is 13 amino acids. Germline V gene sequence: CDR1 SNHLY, CDR2 FYNNEI. CDR3 sequence: CASTWSGVDTQYF. The CDR3 nucleotides read TGTGCCAGCACGTGGTCGGGGGTTGATACGCAGTATTTT.

In its sample, this clonotype was seen once. This chain joins TRBV5-4 and TRBJ2-5, with D possibly matching TRBD2 (6 bases). V shed 4 bases and J shed 4 bases, with 17 bases lying between them. The CDR3 is 15 residues long. From germline, CDR1 is SGHNT and CDR2 YYREEE (reference sequence). Here the CDR3 DNA reads TGTGCCAGCAGCAGAGCTTCTACTAGCTTAGAGACCCAGTACTTC. Protein sequence: CASSRASTSLETQYF.

There are a few counts of this clonotype. The rearrangement uses TRBV20-1 and TRBJ2-7; a weak D match, TRBD1 (6 bases). V lost 6 bases to trimming and J lost 7 bases, with 16 bases between them. This CDR3 has 12 residues. In germline, CDR1 is DFQATT, CDR2 SNEGSKA (reference sequence). The CDR3 is CSAEDSAVEQYF. CDR3 in DNA: TGCAGTGCGGAGGACAGCGCCGTGGAGCAGTACTTC.

As DNA, the CDR3 is TGTGCCAGCAGTTCTAGAGGATTGGAGACCCAGTACTTC. The encoded protein is CASSSRGLETQYF. The chain uses TRBV12-3 or TRBV12-4 and TRBJ2-5, with D unresolved. With 4 bases removed from V and 5 bases from J, the gap between germline ends came to 11 bases. CDR3 length equals 13 residues.

V and J are TRBV7-2 and TRBJ2-7; 8 nucleotides align to TRBD2. The CDR3 loop spans 14 amino acids. The germline V gene has CDR1 SGHTA and CDR2 FQGNSA. The V segment lost 5 bases and the J segment 3 bases; nucleotides outside the gene matches: 6. CDR3 loop: CASSQRESGYEQYF. The CDR3 region has the DNA TGTGCCAGCAGCCAGCGGGAGTCCGGCTACGAGCAGTACTTC.

By proportion, this clonotype is medium-sized. The rearrangement links TRBV7-2 to TRBJ2-3; no clear D. The CDR3 totals 14 residues. Per germline, CDR1 SGHTA and CDR2 FQGNSA. Trimming pared 6 bases from V and 0 bases from J, leaving 10 bases between. The CDR3 spells CASRLRWSTDTQYF. The DNA of the CDR3 is TGTGCCAGCAGACTTCGCTGGAGCACAGATACGCAGTATTTT.

This clonotype was picked up one time. The chain uses TRBV20-1 and TRBJ2-4; unclear D gene. Germline V lookup: CDR1 DFQATT, CDR2 SNEGSKA (reference sequence). The germline V and J ends were trimmed by 3 bases and 9 bases, with 12 bases remaining between them. The CDR3 totals 12 residues. As DNA, the CDR3 is TGCAGTGCTAGTTTAACTTTCCCCATTCAGTACTTC. It encodes CSASLTFPIQYF.

The V call is TRBV10-3, the J call TRBJ2-1; D may be TRBD2 (6 bases). The CDR3 is made up of 14 amino acids. CDR1 is ENHRY and CDR2 is SYGVKD in the germline V gene. V lost 10 bases to trimming and J lost 0 bases, with 13 bases between them. CDR3 region: CASAGRFSYNEQFF. CDR3 DNA: TGTGCCAGCGCCGGGAGATTCTCCTACAATGAGCAGTTCTTC.

V is TRBV6-1 and J is TRBJ2-7; D is uncertain. The CDR3 covers 13 residues. Germline assignment: CDR1 MNHNS and CDR2 SASEGT. The V end lost 6 bases, the J end lost 1 base, and 10 bases lay between the germline ends. As DNA, the CDR3 is TGTGCCAGCAGCCCGACTCGTTCCTACGAGCAGTACTTC. Protein sequence: CASSPTRSYEQYF.

Only a few counts were recorded for this clonotype. The J gene is TRBJ1-2, the V gene TRBV12-3 or TRBV12-4, with TRBD1 as a possible D gene (5 bases). The CDR3 is 12 amino acids. V lost 5 bases and J lost 7, with 11 bases in between. The CDR3 protein is CASSGGPGGYTF. DNA for the CDR3: TGTGCCAGCAGTGGGGGACCAGGTGGCTACACCTTC.

This clonotype has a handful of counts. The chain couples TRBV28 to TRBJ2-5, with D possibly being TRBD2 (5 bases). CDR3 length: 14 amino acids. The germline V gene has CDR1 MDHEN and CDR2 SYDVKM. V dropped 8 bases and J dropped 2 bases, with 15 bases sitting between them. The CDR3 region is CASLPPGLQETQYF. CDR3 DNA: TGTGCCAGCTTACCCCCCGGACTTCAAGAGACCCAGTACTTC.

This clonotype was detected a few times. The CDR3 loop is CAIAAGTGGRYEQYF. CDR3 bases: TGTGCCATCGCCGCCGGGACAGGGGGTCGCTACGAGCAGTACTTC. This chain uses TRBV10-3 with TRBJ2-7; 11 bases agree with TRBD1. The V gene end was trimmed by 8 bases and the J gene end by 3 bases; junction bases not matched to a gene: 9. CDR3 length equals 15 residues. Per the germline V gene, CDR1 is ENHRY and CDR2 is SYGVKD.

This clonotype was observed a handful of times. In nucleotides, the CDR3 is TGTGCCAGCAGCTCTAGCGGGGCCCAAGAGACCCAGTACTTC. Translated: CASSSSGAQETQYF. The chain combines TRBV7-9 with TRBJ2-5, with TRBD2 matching over 9 bases. CDR1 and CDR2 from the germline V gene are SEHNR and FQNEAQ (reference sequence). CDR3 length equals 14 residues. Trimming took 4 bases from V and 1 from J; bases not matched to a gene: 1.